This T cell receptor beta chain originates from a study of shared clonotypes between healthy human individuals (dated by TCRdb to between 2020 and 2021). Broadly, across the study: The cohort included three men and a couple of women between 18 and 49 years of age. For each donor, CD4 naive and CD4 memory were each given three plates, CD8 naive was given two plates, and CD8 memory was given one plate. The study deeply sequenced blood TCR repertoires of about five healthy adults to estimate repertoire size and the extent of clonotype sharing between individuals. Different laboratories and diverse techniques were used to prepare libraries and sequence TCR repertoires, to increase sequencing depth and limit assay-specific biases. Between about 0.85 and 9.5 billion PBMCs per donor were obtained by leukapheresis. The study at large found these results: Naive subsets generally had larger estimated clonotype richness than memory subsets. Sampling was limited to blood, and TCR repertoires in tissue likely differ from TCR repertoires in blood. Based on pairwise subsampling, the degree of clonotype sharing among donors was expected to be affected by sequencing depth. Across a handful of donors, roughly 5.4% of naive CD4, 3% to 4% of naive CD8, about 2.3% of memory CD4, and under 0.45% of memory CD8 clonotypes were shared. Incomplete sequencing was indicated by rarefaction of sorted-subset datasets, despite the large sequencing depth. The small number of donors limited the genetic and exposure-history diversity represented. Compared with non-shared clonotypes, the clonotypes found in all four sorted-subset donors had higher generation probabilities.

The donors were healthy, HIV-negative adults with no recently reported acute infections or vaccinations. All donors were Caucasian adults living in Nashville, Tennessee, USA. CD4+ T cells were enriched through magnetic negative selection, after which naive cells were positively selected on CD45RA and the remaining negative fraction served as the memory subset. After blood collection by leukapheresis, PBMCs were isolated using Ficoll-Histopaque density gradient centrifugation and then cryopreserved in the vapor phase of liquid nitrogen. Purity and quantity of every magnetically sorted T cell population were checked by analytical flow cytometry. Genomic DNA was isolated from each sorted fraction and quantified by UV absorbance on a Nanodrop 2000c. As concerns this clone: Its antigen remains undetermined. The sample holds no much larger clone one base away, and base qualities are not on file.

A distance of 7 bases separates the germline ends of V and J, which lose 0 bases and 2 bases respectively. Spanning cysteine to phenylalanine, the CDR3 consists of 14 amino acids. Only CDR3 DNA is held: 42 bases, read in frame from base 1. For CDR1 and CDR2, the germline V gene (reference sequence) lists LNHNV and YYDKDF. Using the deep immunoSEQ assay, TCR CDR3 regions were amplified from genomic DNA by multiplex PCR. For each cell subset, the extracted genomic DNA was distributed evenly across all wells of several immunoSEQ 96-well plates, and each plate served as one replicate. Each replicate PCR for sorted subsets received around 0.2 ug genomic DNA, equal to around 32,000 T cell genomes. Purified libraries were measured with a Qubit 3.0 fluorometer, size-checked on a Bioanalyzer 2100, and measured again with the KAPA Library Quantification kit. Every immunoSEQ 96-well plate was sequenced on a dedicated single-read 150-cycle Illumina NextSeq 550 flow cell. Concerning the study's data processing: Because the immunoSEQ output held only junctional sequences and lacked quality scores, the filtering could not match the filtering applied to full-length reads. Sequences were annotated with PyIR, a Python wrapper for IgBLAST v1.9, and V/J genes and CDR3 were assigned using IMGT germline references. Any read was removed if the V/J assignment was weak (E-value above 1e-6), the CDR3 was missing, or the read contained stop codons, out-of-frame junctions, or ambiguous translated residues. V3J clonotypes were defined as sequences sharing the same inferred V gene, J gene, and CDR3 amino acid sequence. The percentage overlap between two repertoires was calculated by dividing the number of shared unique clonotypes by the size of the smaller repertoire. Three approaches were used to assess repertoire richness: RTK rarefaction, the Chao1 estimator, and Recon v2.1 estimates of unobserved clonotypes. OLGA was used to compute generation probabilities for all TCRbeta clonotypes that the gDNA method yielded from a handful of donors. Held by TCRdb, this immuneACCESS table contains in-frame sequences only and omits some clones. Under half of the omission traces to an unresolved V gene where checked; the cause of the rest is unknown. D and trimming come from the DNA, and the V and J calls and clone size come from that table. The sample table contains over a million clones; only one count was recorded for more than 95% of them. The leading ten clones occupy roughly 1.1% of the sample.

The receptor was isolated from a man under 40 in good health. The chain is assembled from TRBV15 and TRBJ2-5; the D segment cannot be called with confidence. The sample consisted of naive CD4+ T cells sorted from blood. The cell subset or site label on this specimen signifies: CD45RA+ positively selected. The CDR3 has the sequence CATSRELAQETQYF. The DNA sequence is as follows: TGTGCCACCAGCAGAGAACTGGCACAAGAGACCCAGTACTTC.